Below, one TCR beta chain is given with its context. The data were taken from a study of T cells of healthy individuals. This CDR3 contains 14 residues. The ends were cut back, 2 bases at V and 8 bases at J, with 12 bases in the middle. Germline V gives CDR1 MNHEY, CDR2 SVGEGT. TCRdb redid the calling of the 5' RACE reads with MiXCR, one entry per CDR3 protein. The repertoire holds roughly 87,000 distinct CDR3 sequences, with about 16% as singletons. This chain connects TRBV6-2 or TRBV6-3 to TRBJ1-4; no clear D gene. This TCR was sampled from a human donor in good health. The CDR3: CASSYVPQGEKLFF. The CDR3 coding sequence is TGTGCCAGCAGTTACGTGCCCCAAGGGGAAAAACTGTTTTTT.